The rows below give T cell receptor beta chains drawn from one sample of a study of T cell responses to AZD1222 COVID-19 vaccine. The table came from immunoSEQ multiplex PCR; TCRdb's copy has only in-frame clones and leaves some out. The sample includes 94,000 or so clones, roughly nine tenths of them seen just once. The source was peripheral blood, collected on day 0 of AZD1222 vaccination. The receptor source for this set is an adult in good health. Each CDR3 is given with its conserved first and last residue.

TRBV30	TRBJ2-1	CAWDRGTGGVRYNEQFF
TRBV7-2	TRBJ1-6	CASSSVVNSPLHF
TRBV5-1	TRBJ1-4	CASSLLGVTNEKLFF
TRBV5-1	TRBJ1-2	CASSRDGTTNNYGYTF
TRBV7-3	TRBJ2-3	CASSLAPSNTQYF
TRBV6-6	TRBJ1-6	CASGAGESPLHF
TRBV6-5	TRBJ1-1	CASSYLAGTLRRAFF
TRBV7-2	TRBJ2-3	CASSLVGAGGTQYF
TRBV28	TRBJ2-7	CASSRPGQGRFYEQYF
TRBV2	TRBJ1-2	CASSSGYGYTF
TRBV14	TRBJ2-5	CASSQGSQTQYF
TRBV2	TRBJ1-6	CASRAGTSSYNSPLHF
TRBV12-3/TRBV12-4	TRBJ2-7	CASSPAYEQYF
TRBV4-2	TRBJ2-2	CASSQAGGNTGELFF
TRBV19	TRBJ1-2	CASKTAGHFNYGYTF
TRBV4-2	TRBJ2-7	CASSHRHSDYEQYF
TRBV9	TRBJ1-5	CASSVTGTSNQPQHF
TRBV5-1	TRBJ2-5	CASSSNQETQYF
TRBV30	TRBJ2-7	CAWSVLAYEQYF
TRBV5-4	TRBJ2-1	CASRGYNEQFF
TRBV11-2	TRBJ2-7	CASSLRQGETYEQYF
TRBV19	TRBJ2-6	CASRKRGAGANVLTF
TRBV13	TRBJ2-2	CASSLRQGRGTGELFF
TRBV7-9	TRBJ1-2	CASSLAGQGANGYTF
TRBV9	TRBJ1-6	CASYLRDRCSPLHF
TRBV6-5	TRBJ1-1	CASSLPGPMNTEAFF
TRBV6-6	TRBJ2-2	CASSHGDSLFTGELFF
TRBV6-5	TRBJ2-7	CASSRRTGGYEQYF
TRBV24-1	TRBJ2-7	CATSDPTGEFKQYF
TRBV9	TRBJ1-5	CASSVTGKSNQPQHF
TRBV19	TRBJ1-5	CASSDLGVSNQPQHF
TRBV6-2/TRBV6-3	TRBJ2-3	CASSYSTADTQYF
TRBV6-5	TRBJ2-3	CASSYGTSGDMQYF
TRBV7-9	TRBJ1-2	CASQRTSDRGYGYTF
TRBV5-4	TRBJ2-2	CASSSPKGTAGELFF
TRBV6-2/TRBV6-3	TRBJ2-7	CASSYPGQGWTYEQYF
TRBV30	TRBJ1-1	CAWSVGAGEGEAFF